A selection of T cell receptor beta chains follows, all from one sample in a study of CD8 T cells in Susac syndrome. TCRdb recomputed calls from the immunoSEQ multiplex PCR reads with MiXCR, one row per CDR3 protein. The sample has roughly 400,000 distinct CDR3 sequences; more than 80% are singletons. Sequencing input: CD8+ T cells from PBMCs. The receptors derive from a human donor with multiple sclerosis. The CDR3 runs from the conserved cysteine through the conserved F or W. Each record gives: CDR3 length, V gene, J gene, clone size, D gene, CDR3 DNA, CDR3 protein. The D gene is left open where the match is weak. Part of the rows lack a size; the others show once, few, many or a class for expanded clones.

>10|TRBV20-1|TRBJ2-7|NA|NA
TGCAGTGCTAGAGCTAGAGAGCAGTACTTC
CSARAREQYF
>17|TRBV29-1|TRBJ2-2|NA|NA
TGCAGCGTGGGGGCCAGGGAGTCGGTGAGGGGCACCGGGGAGCTGTTTTTT
CSVGARESVRGTGELFF
>18|TRBV4-1|TRBJ1-2|NA|NA
TGCGCCAGCAGCCAAGAAGTGGCAGGGCAGGAGGGAGGGAATGGCTACACCTTC
CASSQEVAGQEGGNGYTF
>16|TRBV25-1|TRBJ1-2|NA|TRBD1
TGTGCCAGCAGTGATCGGACAGGGACAGGGCGCTATGGCTACACCTTC
CASSDRTGTGRYGYTF
>14|TRBV5-1|TRBJ2-7|NA|TRBD2
TGCGCCAGCAGAGCGGGGGGCGGTCCCCACGAGCAGTACTTC
CASRAGGGPHEQYF
>17|TRBV6-5|TRBJ2-3|once|TRBD2
TGTGCCAGCAGTTACGCGGCTAGCGGGGAACTAGCATATACGCAGTATTTT
CASSYAASGELAYTQYF
>16|TRBV28|TRBJ2-1|NA|TRBD1
TGTGCCAGCAGGATACAGGGGTTAGGGTCCTACAATGAGCAGTTCTTC
CASRIQGLGSYNEQFF
>13|TRBV24-1|TRBJ2-3|NA|NA
TGTGCCACCAGTGATCCCCTCACAGATACGCAGTATTTT
CATSDPLTDTQYF
>11|TRBV29-1|TRBJ1-1|NA|NA
TGCAGCGTTGGGTGGAACACTGAAGCTTTCTTT
CSVGWNTEAFF
>12|TRBV29-1|TRBJ1-1|NA|NA
TGCAGCGTTGATCCGGGGGTCGGTGAAGCTTTCTTT
CSVDPGVGEAFF
>17|TRBV19|TRBJ2-1|NA|TRBD2
TGTGCCAGTAGACCGGCGAGAAGACTAGCGGTCTACAATGAGCAGTTCTTC
CASRPARRLAVYNEQFF
>16|TRBV14|TRBJ2-7|NA|TRBD2
TGTGCCAGCAGCCTCGGACTAGCGGGAGTTTTAGGCGAGCAGTACTTC
CASSLGLAGVLGEQYF
>14|TRBV28|TRBJ2-3|NA|TRBD2
TGTGCCAGCAGTTTAGGGACTAGTCCAGATACGCAGTATTTT
CASSLGTSPDTQYF
>15|TRBV28|TRBJ2-1|NA|NA
TGTGCCAGCAGTCCCGGGAACACGGCCCCTGAAGAGCAGTTCTTC
CASSPGNTAPEEQFF
>14|TRBV18|TRBJ2-7|NA|NA
TGTGCCAGCTCACCACCGGACGGCACCTACGAGCAGTACTTC
CASSPPDGTYEQYF
>12|TRBV12-1|TRBJ1-3|NA|NA
TGTGCCAGCAGCTTTCCCCCATTTACCATATATTTT
CASSFPPFTIYF
>17|TRBV29-1|TRBJ2-1|NA|NA
TGCAGCGTTGAAGATCGAGGAGGGTTGGCTTCCTACAATGAGCAGTTCTTC
CSVEDRGGLASYNEQFF
>17|TRBV30|TRBJ1-2|NA|TRBD1
TGTGCCTGGAGTGTACGATTCCGGGACAGGGGCGATCATGGCTACACCTTC
CAWSVRFRDRGDHGYTF
>16|TRBV4-1|TRBJ1-1|NA|NA
TGCGCCAGCAGCCAAGAGCCGGGGGCTTCGAACACTGAAGCTTTCTTT
CASSQEPGASNTEAFF
>15|TRBV9|TRBJ2-7|NA|TRBD1
TGTGCCAGCAGCTCCCTCCGGGACAGGTTCCACGAGCAGTACTTC
CASSSLRDRFHEQYF
>13|TRBV11-1|TRBJ1-1|NA|NA
TGTGCCAGCAGCTTAGATACAGGGACTGAAGCTTTCTTT
CASSLDTGTEAFF
>17|TRBV4-1|TRBJ2-7|NA|TRBD2
TGCGCCAGCAGCCAAGATTCGGGCGGGGGGCCCCCCTACGAGCAGTACTTC
CASSQDSGGGPPYEQYF
>18|TRBV20-1|TRBJ2-1|NA|TRBD2
TGCAGTGCTAGAGTCTCAGCGGGAGGGCCTGGGGGCTACAATGAGCAGTTCTTC
CSARVSAGGPGGYNEQFF
>14|TRBV27|TRBJ2-1|few|NA
TGTGCCAGCAGCTTAGGAACAGCCTACAATGAGCAGTTCTTC
CASSLGTAYNEQFF
>16|TRBV30|TRBJ2-7|NA|TRBD2
TGTGCCTGGAGTGGGACTAGCGGGGGGGCCGTCTACGAGCAGTACTTC
CAWSGTSGGAVYEQYF
>13|TRBV4-1|TRBJ2-2|NA|NA
TGCGCCAGCAGCCAGTATAAGTCCGGGGAGCTGTTTTTT
CASSQYKSGELFF
>17|TRBV9|TRBJ2-1|NA|NA
TGTGCCAGCAGCCTAGAAGATAGCGGAGGGGCGGGGAATGAGCAGTTCTTC
CASSLEDSGGAGNEQFF
>14|TRBV9|TRBJ2-7|NA|NA
TGTGCCAGCAGCCCAGGGGAGGGTCGCTACGAGCAGTACTTC
CASSPGEGRYEQYF
>19|TRBV6-5|TRBJ1-4|NA|NA
TGTGCCAGCAGTTTCACACCCCGCATTCCTCCTTTGGCTAATGAAAAACTGTTTTTT
CASSFTPRIPPLANEKLFF
>14|TRBV27|TRBJ2-7|few|NA
TGTGCCAGCAGCCTAGATAGGAGCTCCTACGAGCAGTACTTC
CASSLDRSSYEQYF
>17|TRBV5-1|TRBJ2-7|NA|NA
TGCGCCAGCAGCTTGGAATTTGAGGTTTTTCCCTCCTACGAGCAGTACTTC
CASSLEFEVFPSYEQYF
>13|TRBV6-1|TRBJ2-2|few|NA
TGTGCCAGCACCGACCAGATTTCGGGGGAGCTGTTTTTT
CASTDQISGELFF
>16|TRBV5-1|TRBJ2-1|NA|TRBD2
TGCGCCAGCAGCCGGACCGGGACTAGCGGGAACAATGAGCAGTTCTTC
CASSRTGTSGNNEQFF
>17|TRBV6-1|TRBJ2-1|NA|TRBD1
TGTGCCAGCAGCACTGGGACAGGGTTGTCTTCCTACAATGAGCAGTTCTTC
CASSTGTGLSSYNEQFF
>15|TRBV5-1|TRBJ2-5|NA|NA
TGCGCCAGCAGCTTGTTAGACGGCCGCCAAGAGACCCAGTACTTC
CASSLLDGRQETQYF
>15|TRBV7-9|TRBJ1-2|NA|NA
TGTGCCAGCAGCTCGCCAGCGGATACTAACTATGGCTACACCTTC
CASSSPADTNYGYTF
>16|TRBV2|TRBJ1-4|NA|TRBD1
TGTGCCAGCAGTGGGCACCCGGGACAGGGTAATGAAAAACTGTTTTTT
CASSGHPGQGNEKLFF
>15|TRBV4-1|TRBJ2-5|NA|NA
TGCGCCAGCAGCCTAGGATGGGGGGCAGAAGAGACCCAGTACTTC
CASSLGWGAEETQYF
>16|TRBV24-1|TRBJ2-3|NA|TRBD1
TGTGCCACCAGTGATCCCGGGACAGGGGAGACAGATACGCAGTATTTT
CATSDPGTGETDTQYF
>16|TRBV5-1|TRBJ2-7|NA|NA
TGCGCCAGCAGCTTGGGACCCCGGGACGGTTCCTACGAGCAGTACTTC
CASSLGPRDGSYEQYF
>17|TRBV7-3|TRBJ2-7|NA|TRBD2
TGTGCCAGCAGCCATCGAGGTACTAGCGCCTTCTCCTACGAGCAGTACTTC
CASSHRGTSAFSYEQYF
>14|TRBV30|TRBJ2-7|NA|TRBD2
TGTGCCTGGAGTAAAGGACTAGTACCCTACGAGCAGTACTTC
CAWSKGLVPYEQYF
>14|TRBV6-2/TRBV6-3|TRBJ2-7|NA|NA
TGTGCCAGCAGTGTCGTGGGCAACCTGTACGAGCAGTACTTC
CASSVVGNLYEQYF
>15|TRBV14|TRBJ2-1|few|TRBD1
TGTGCCAGCAGCCAAGAGTCACAGGGGTCCGATGAGCAGTTCTTC
CASSQESQGSDEQFF
>16|TRBV4-1|TRBJ1-1|NA|TRBD1
TGCGCCAGCAGCCAACCGACAGGGGGAATCGACACTGAAGCTTTCTTT
CASSQPTGGIDTEAFF
>15|TRBV4-2|TRBJ2-7|few|TRBD2
TGTGCCAGCAGCCAGGATACGGGGGGGCCCAACGAGCAGTACTTC
CASSQDTGGPNEQYF
>11|TRBV27|TRBJ2-7|NA|NA
TGTGCCAGCAGGACAGACTACGAGCAGTACTTC
CASRTDYEQYF
>14|TRBV30|TRBJ2-2|NA|TRBD1
TGTGCCTGGAGTGTCGGACAGGGGTCGGCGGAGCTGTTTTTT
CAWSVGQGSAELFF